The T cell receptor (beta chain) under discussion was sequenced for a study of blood T cells in healthy people across ages. Germline-derived CDR1 and CDR2 are LGHDT and YNNKEL (reference sequence). With 4 bases removed from V and 6 bases from J, the gap between germline ends came to 13 bases. There are 14 residues in the CDR3. Through a sample-barcoded 5' primer and a J-beta primer mix, a second PCR was run for about 7 to 12 cycles. TCRdb used MiXCR to reprocess the 5' RACE reads, holding one entry per CDR3 protein. The repertoire holds fewer than 1.5 million distinct CDR3 sequences, with 42% as singletons.

What was sequenced was blood. The receptor was isolated from a woman younger than 35 in good health. The gene calls are TRBV3-1 and TRBJ2-1; TRBD2 is a possible D gene (5 bases). DNA for the CDR3: TGTGCCAGCAGCCGAGTCGGGAACAGCAATGAGCAGTTCTTC. Translated, it gives CASSRVGNSNEQFF.